The source of this T cell receptor beta chain is a study of blood T cell repertoires in COVID-19. Study overall: Acute and convalescent COVID-19 specimens originated in the United States, Italy and Spain. PBMCs, B-cell-depleted T cells, or T cells provided the cDNA or gDNA that made up the material.

Per the authors' pipeline: The authors estimated nucleated cell counts from reference gene primer amplification. TCRdb keeps only in-frame clones here, not all; method: immunoSEQ multiplex PCR. The DNA was the basis for D and trimming; V, J and clone size are from that table. The table lists 250,000 to 350,000 clones, around 84% of them singletons, with more than 1.1% in the top ten. Seattle patient enrollment occurred during active infection, with longitudinal follow-up thereafter. V shed 7 bases, J shed 6 bases, and the junction held 12 bases outside the gene matches. Germline V CDR1 and CDR2: SGHAT, FQNNGV. The CDR3 consists of 14 residues.

Sequencing used peripheral blood. This rearrangement joins TRBV11-2 to TRBJ2-7, with TRBD1 identical over 7 bases. The TCR originated in a human donor with COVID-19, enrolled during active disease. The donor label of this sample is uncertain. CDR3 in amino acids: CASTTGDSVREQYF. In nucleotides, the CDR3 is TGTGCCAGCACCACTGGGGACAGCGTGCGCGAGCAGTACTTC.